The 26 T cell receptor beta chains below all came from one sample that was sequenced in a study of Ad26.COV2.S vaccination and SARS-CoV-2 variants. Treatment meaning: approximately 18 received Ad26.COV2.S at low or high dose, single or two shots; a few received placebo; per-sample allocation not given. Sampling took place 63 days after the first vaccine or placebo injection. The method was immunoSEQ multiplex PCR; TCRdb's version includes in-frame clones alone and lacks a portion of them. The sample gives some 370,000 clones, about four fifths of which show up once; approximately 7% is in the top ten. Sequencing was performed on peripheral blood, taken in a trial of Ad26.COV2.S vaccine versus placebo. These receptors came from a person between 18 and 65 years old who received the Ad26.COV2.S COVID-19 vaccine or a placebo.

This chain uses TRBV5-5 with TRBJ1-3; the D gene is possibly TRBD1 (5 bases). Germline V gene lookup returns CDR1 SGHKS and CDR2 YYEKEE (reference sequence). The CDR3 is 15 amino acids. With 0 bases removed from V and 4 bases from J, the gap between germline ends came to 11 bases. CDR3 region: CASSLDRGFGNTIYF. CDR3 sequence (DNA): TGTGCCAGCAGCTTGGATAGGGGTTTCGGAAACACCATATATTTT.

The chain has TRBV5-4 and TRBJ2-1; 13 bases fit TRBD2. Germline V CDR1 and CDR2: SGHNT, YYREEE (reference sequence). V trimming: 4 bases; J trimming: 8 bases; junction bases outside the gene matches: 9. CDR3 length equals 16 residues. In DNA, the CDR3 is TGTGCCAGCAGCGTCTTACTAGCGGGGGGGCTCTATGAGCAGTTCTTC. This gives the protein CASSVLLAGGLYEQFF.

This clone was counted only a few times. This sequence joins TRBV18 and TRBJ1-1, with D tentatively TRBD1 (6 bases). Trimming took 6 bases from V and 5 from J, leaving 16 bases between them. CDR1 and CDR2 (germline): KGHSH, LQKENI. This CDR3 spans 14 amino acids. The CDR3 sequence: CASSPQTGATEAFF. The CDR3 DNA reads TGTGCCAGCTCCCCTCAGACAGGCGCTACTGAAGCTTTCTTT.

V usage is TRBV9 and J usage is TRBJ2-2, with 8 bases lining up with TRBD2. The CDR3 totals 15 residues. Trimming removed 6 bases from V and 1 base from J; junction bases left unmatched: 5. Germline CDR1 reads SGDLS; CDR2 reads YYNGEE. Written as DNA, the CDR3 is TGTGCCAGCACCGGTAGCGGGGTGAACACCGGGGAGCTGTTTTTT. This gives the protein CASTGSGVNTGELFF.

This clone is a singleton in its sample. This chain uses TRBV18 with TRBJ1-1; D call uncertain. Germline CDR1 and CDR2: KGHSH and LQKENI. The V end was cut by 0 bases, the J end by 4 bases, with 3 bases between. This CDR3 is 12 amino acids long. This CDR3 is CASSPPGTEAFF. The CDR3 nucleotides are TGTGCCAGCTCACCACCGGGCACTGAAGCTTTCTTT.

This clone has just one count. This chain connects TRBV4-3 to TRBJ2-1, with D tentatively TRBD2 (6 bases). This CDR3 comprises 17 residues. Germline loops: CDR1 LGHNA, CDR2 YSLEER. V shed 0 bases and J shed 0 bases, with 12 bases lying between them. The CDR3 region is CASSQDRGSFSYNEQFF. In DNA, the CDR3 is TGCGCCAGCAGCCAAGATCGGGGGAGTTTCTCCTACAATGAGCAGTTCTTC.

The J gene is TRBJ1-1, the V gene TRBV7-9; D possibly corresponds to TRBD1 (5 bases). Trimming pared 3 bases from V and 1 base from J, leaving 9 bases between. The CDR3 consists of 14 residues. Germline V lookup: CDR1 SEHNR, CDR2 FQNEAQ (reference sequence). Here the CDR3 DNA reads TGTGCCAGCAGCTTCGGGGGAGAGAACACTGAAGCTTTCTTT. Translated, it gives CASSFGGENTEAFF.

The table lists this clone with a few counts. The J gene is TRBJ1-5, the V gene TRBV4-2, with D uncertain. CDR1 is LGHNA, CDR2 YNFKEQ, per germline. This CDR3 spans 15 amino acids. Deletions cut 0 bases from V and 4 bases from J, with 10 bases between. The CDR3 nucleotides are TGTGCCAGCAGCCAAGACCTATTAAGTAATCAGCCCCAGCATTTT. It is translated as CASSQDLLSNQPQHF.

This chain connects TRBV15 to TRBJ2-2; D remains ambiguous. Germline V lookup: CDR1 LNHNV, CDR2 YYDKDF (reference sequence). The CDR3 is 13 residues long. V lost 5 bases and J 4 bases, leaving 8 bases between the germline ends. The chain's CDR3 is CATSLRATGELFF. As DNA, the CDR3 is TGTGCCACCAGCCTCCGGGCCACCGGGGAGCTGTTTTTT.

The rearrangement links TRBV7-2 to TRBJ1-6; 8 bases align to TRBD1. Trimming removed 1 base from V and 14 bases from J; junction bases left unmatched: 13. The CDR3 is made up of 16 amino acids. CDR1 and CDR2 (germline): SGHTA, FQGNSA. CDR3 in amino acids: CASSLGLGQALWALHF. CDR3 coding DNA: TGTGCCAGCAGCTTAGGTTTGGGACAGGCCCTTTGGGCCCTCCACTTT.

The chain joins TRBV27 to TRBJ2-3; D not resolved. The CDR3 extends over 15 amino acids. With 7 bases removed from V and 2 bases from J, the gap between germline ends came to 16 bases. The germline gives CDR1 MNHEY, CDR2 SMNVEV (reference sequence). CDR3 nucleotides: TGTGCCAGCAAGGTGTGGGGTCTACTCACAGATACGCAGTATTTT. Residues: CASKVWGLLTDTQYF.

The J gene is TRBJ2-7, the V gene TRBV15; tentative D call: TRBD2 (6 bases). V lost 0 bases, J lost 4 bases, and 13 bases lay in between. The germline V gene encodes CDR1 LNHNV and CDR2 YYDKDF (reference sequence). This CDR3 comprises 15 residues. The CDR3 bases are TGTGCCACCAGCAGAGAACCGGGACTTTCTTACGAGCAGTACTTC. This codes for CATSREPGLSYEQYF. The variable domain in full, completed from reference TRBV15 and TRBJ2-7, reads DAMVIQNPRYQVTQFGKPVTLSCSQTLNHNVMYWYQQKSSQAPKLLFHYYDKDFNNEADTPDNFQSRRPNTSFCFLDIRSPGLGDTAMYLCATSREPGLSYEQYFGPGTRLTVT.

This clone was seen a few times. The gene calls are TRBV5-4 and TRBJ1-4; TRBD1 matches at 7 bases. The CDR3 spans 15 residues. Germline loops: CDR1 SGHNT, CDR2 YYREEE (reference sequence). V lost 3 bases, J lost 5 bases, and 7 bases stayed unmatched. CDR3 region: CASSSSKGANEKLFF. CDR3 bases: TGTGCCAGCAGCTCAAGTAAGGGGGCGAATGAAAAACTGTTTTTT. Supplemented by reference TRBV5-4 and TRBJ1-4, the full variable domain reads ETGVTQSPTHLIKTRGQQVTLRCSSQSGHNTVSWYQQALGQGPQFIFQYYREEENGRGNFPPRFSGLQFPNYSSELNVNALELDDSALYLCASSSSKGANEKLFFGSGTQLSVL.

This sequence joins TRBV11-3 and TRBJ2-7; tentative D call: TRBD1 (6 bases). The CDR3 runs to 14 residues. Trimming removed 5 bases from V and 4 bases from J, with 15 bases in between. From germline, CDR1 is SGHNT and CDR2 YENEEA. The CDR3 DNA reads TGTGCCAGCAGCGTTCCCCAGGGGATGTACGAGCAGTACTTC. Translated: CASSVPQGMYEQYF.

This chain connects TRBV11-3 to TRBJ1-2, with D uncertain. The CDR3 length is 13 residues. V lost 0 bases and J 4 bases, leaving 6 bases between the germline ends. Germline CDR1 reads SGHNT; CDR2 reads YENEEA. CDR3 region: CASSLDRSYGYTF. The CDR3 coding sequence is TGTGCCAGCAGCTTAGATCGCAGCTATGGCTACACCTTC.

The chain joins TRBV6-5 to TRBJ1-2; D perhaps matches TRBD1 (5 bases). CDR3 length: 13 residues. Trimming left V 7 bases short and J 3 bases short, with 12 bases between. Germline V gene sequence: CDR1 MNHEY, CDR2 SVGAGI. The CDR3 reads CASNQKGHYGYTF. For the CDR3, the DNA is TGTGCCAGCAATCAGAAGGGGCACTATGGCTACACCTTC.

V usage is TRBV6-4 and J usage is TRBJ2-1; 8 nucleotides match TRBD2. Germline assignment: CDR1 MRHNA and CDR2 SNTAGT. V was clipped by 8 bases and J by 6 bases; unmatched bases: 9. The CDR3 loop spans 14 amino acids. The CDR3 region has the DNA TGTGCCAGCCTTCCGGGAGGGAGTCGCAATGAGCAGTTCTTC. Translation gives CASLPGGSRNEQFF.

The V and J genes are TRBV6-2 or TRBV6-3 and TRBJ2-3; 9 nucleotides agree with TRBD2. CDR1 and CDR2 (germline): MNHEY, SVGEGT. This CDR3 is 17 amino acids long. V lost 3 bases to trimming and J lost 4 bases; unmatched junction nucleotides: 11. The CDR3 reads CASSYSPVLAGADTQYF. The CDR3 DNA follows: TGTGCCAGCAGTTATTCCCCGGTCTTAGCGGGAGCAGATACGCAGTATTTT.

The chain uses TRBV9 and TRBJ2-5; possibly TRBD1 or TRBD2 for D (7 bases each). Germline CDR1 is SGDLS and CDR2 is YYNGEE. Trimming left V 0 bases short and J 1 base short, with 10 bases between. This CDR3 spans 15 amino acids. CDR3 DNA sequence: TGTGCCAGCAGCGTAGCAGGGGGGGTCCAAGAGACCCAGTACTTC. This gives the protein CASSVAGGVQETQYF.

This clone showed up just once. As DNA, the CDR3 is TGCGCCAGCAGCCGGGGAGCGGGAGTAATTAGTGACGAGCAGTACTTC. This encodes CASSRGAGVISDEQYF. The J gene is TRBJ2-7, the V gene TRBV5-1; 8 bases are a match to TRBD2. The V gene's germline CDR1 is SGHRS and CDR2 YFSETQ. The CDR3 is 16 residues long. V lost 4 bases to trimming and J lost 5 bases; unmatched junction nucleotides: 14.

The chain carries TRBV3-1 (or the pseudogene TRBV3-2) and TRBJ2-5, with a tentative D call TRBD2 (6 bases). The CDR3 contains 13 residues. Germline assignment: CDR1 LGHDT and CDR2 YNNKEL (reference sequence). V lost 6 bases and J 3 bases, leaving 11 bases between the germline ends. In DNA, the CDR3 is TGTGCCAGCAGTGGAACTAGCAAAGAGACCCAGTACTTC. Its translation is CASSGTSKETQYF.

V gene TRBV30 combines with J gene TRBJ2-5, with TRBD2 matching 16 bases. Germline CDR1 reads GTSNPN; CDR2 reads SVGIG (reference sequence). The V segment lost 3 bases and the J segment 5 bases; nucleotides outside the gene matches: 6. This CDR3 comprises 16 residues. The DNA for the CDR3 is TGTGCCTGGAGCCCCGGGACTAGCGGGAGGGGGGAGACCCAGTACTTC. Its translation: CAWSPGTSGRGETQYF.

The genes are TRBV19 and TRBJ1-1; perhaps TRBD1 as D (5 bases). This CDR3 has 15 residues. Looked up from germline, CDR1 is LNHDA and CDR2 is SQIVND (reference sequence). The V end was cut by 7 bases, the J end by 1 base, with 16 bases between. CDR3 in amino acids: CASTLMGGPNTEAFF. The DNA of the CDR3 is TGTGCCAGTACCTTAATGGGGGGACCGAACACTGAAGCTTTCTTT.

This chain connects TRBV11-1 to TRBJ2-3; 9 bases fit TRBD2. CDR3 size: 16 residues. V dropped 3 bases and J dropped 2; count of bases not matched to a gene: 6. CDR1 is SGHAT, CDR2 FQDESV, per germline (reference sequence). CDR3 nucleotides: TGTGCCAGCAGCTTTTTCACTAGCGGGTACACAGATACGCAGTATTTT. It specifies CASSFFTSGYTDTQYF.

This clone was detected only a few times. DNA of the CDR3: TGCGCCAGCAGCTTCAAACTAGCGCAACACAGCTACGAGCAGTACTTC. Amino acid sequence: CASSFKLAQHSYEQYF. The chain is built from TRBV5-1 and TRBJ2-7, with 7 bases matching TRBD2. V dropped 2 bases and J dropped 3; count of bases not matched to a gene: 11. There are 16 residues in the CDR3. Germline assignment: CDR1 SGHRS and CDR2 YFSETQ. Variable domain in full (rest from reference TRBV5-1 and TRBJ2-7): KAGVTQTPRYLIKTRGQQVTLSCSPISGHRSVSWYQQTPGQGLQFLFEYFSETQRNKGNFPGRFSGRQFSNSRSEMNVSTLELGDSALYLCASSFKLAQHSYEQYFGPGTRLTVT.

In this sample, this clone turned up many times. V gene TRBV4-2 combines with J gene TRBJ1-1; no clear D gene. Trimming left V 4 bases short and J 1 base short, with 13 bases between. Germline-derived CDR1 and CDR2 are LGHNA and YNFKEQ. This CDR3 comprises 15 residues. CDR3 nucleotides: TGTGCCAGCAGCCCAAATATGGAGCAGAACACTGAAGCTTTCTTT. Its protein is CASSPNMEQNTEAFF.